These 13 T cell receptor beta chains came from one sample sequenced in a study of T cell repertoires in cytomegalovirus infection. TCRdb redid the calling of the reads with MiXCR, one entry per CDR3 protein. Among about 310,000 distinct CDR3 sequences listed, roughly a sixth were seen once. The sample consisted of PBMCs. These receptor sequences come from a human donor in good health (CMV status not recorded). Some clones in this sample may be carry-over from other donors' samples.

There are a few counts of this clonotype. The chain uses TRBV15 and TRBJ2-4; maybe TRBD1 (6 bases). Trimming took off 5 bases at V and 8 bases at J, with 16 bases between the two ends. The CDR3 totals 14 residues. The V gene's germline CDR1 is LNHNV and CDR2 YYDKDF (reference sequence). DNA of the CDR3: TGTGCCACCAGCGCCAATGACAGGTTTGACATTCAGTACTTC. Translated, it gives CATSANDRFDIQYF.

This clonotype has just a few counts. V gene TRBV27 combines with J gene TRBJ1-2, with 10 bases lining up with TRBD1. Germline V gene data show CDR1 as MNHEY and CDR2 as SMNVEV (reference sequence). The length of the CDR3 is 15 residues. The ends lost 1 base at V and 8 bases at J; junction bases unmatched: 7. This CDR3 is CASSLYGTGAYGYTF. The CDR3 bases are TGTGCCAGCAGTTTATATGGGACAGGGGCATACGGCTACACCTTC.

V gene TRBV2 combines with J gene TRBJ1-3; the D is unclear. The CDR3 has 12 amino acids. CDR1 and CDR2 from the germline V gene are SNHLY and FYNNEI. Trimming left V 4 bases short and J 4 bases short, with 5 bases between. The CDR3 here is CASSVEGNTIYF. The CDR3 DNA reads TGTGCCAGCAGTGTCGAGGGAAACACCATATATTTT.

This clonotype was counted only a few times. V usage is TRBV2 and J usage is TRBJ2-5; 8 bases match TRBD1. Germline lookup yields CDR1 SNHLY and CDR2 FYNNEI. CDR3 length equals 18 residues. V gave up 4 bases and J gave up 2 bases; unmatched junction bases: 15. The DNA for the CDR3 is TGTGCCAGCAGTGTTTCCCGGACAGGGAAACCTCTTCAAGAGACCCAGTACTTC. This codes for CASSVSRTGKPLQETQYF.

This clonotype was seen more than once but under ten times. V gene TRBV2 combines with J gene TRBJ2-7, with 11 nucleotides matching TRBD2. This CDR3 spans 19 amino acids. The ends lost 2 bases at V and 0 bases at J; junction bases unmatched: 12. Germline V gene data show CDR1 as SNHLY and CDR2 as FYNNEI. The CDR3 reads CASSETASGGITSSYEQYF. The CDR3 DNA follows: TGTGCCAGCAGTGAAACGGCTAGCGGGGGGATTACTAGCTCCTACGAGCAGTACTTC. The full variable domain, in which reference TRBV2 and TRBJ2-7 provide the parts outside the CDR3, is EPEVTQTPSHQVTQMGQEVILRCVPISNHLYFYWYRQILGQKVEFLVSFYNNEISEKSEIFDDQFSVERPDGSNFTLKIRSTKLEDSAMYFCASSETASGGITSSYEQYFGPGTRLTVT.

This clonotype was seen many times. The J gene is TRBJ2-1, the V gene TRBV6-2 or TRBV6-3; D is ambiguous. This CDR3 is 11 amino acids long. V shed 6 bases and J shed 9 bases, with 9 bases lying between them. The germline CDR1 and CDR2 sequences are MNHEY and SVGEGT. The CDR3 DNA is TGTGCCAGCAGCTCTCCCAGTGAGCAGTTCTTC. Translating gives CASSSPSEQFF.

The chain couples TRBV27 to TRBJ2-5, with 9 bases lining up with TRBD2. CDR1 and CDR2 from the germline V gene are MNHEY and SMNVEV (reference sequence). The V gene end was trimmed by 4 bases and the J gene end by 5 bases; junction bases not matched to a gene: 8. The CDR3 runs to 15 residues. Written as DNA, the CDR3 is TGTGCCAGCAGTTCCTTTGTAGCGGGGGTTGAGACCCAGTACTTC. It encodes CASSSFVAGVETQYF.

This clonotype was picked up a small number of times. The rearrangement links TRBV20-1 to TRBJ2-3; TRBD2 matches 7 bases. V was clipped by 7 bases and J by 4 bases; unmatched bases: 14. Germline-derived CDR1 and CDR2 are DFQATT and SNEGSKA (reference sequence). This CDR3 is 15 amino acids long. The CDR3 reads CSVSYPGGLADTQYF. DNA of the CDR3: TGCAGTGTGTCTTATCCGGGGGGACTCGCAGATACGCAGTATTTT.

This clonotype has just a few counts. The V call is TRBV11-2, the J call TRBJ2-7; no clear D. Germline CDR1 is SGHAT and CDR2 is FQNNGV. There are 15 residues in the CDR3. Trimming removed 1 base at V and 3 bases at J, with 13 bases between. CDR3 coding DNA: TGTGCCAGCAGCTTAGTCGTCCGGGTAAGCTACGAGCAGTACTTC. Translating gives CASSLVVRVSYEQYF.

This clonotype showed up just a few times. The chain couples TRBV4-1 to TRBJ2-3; TRBD1 or TRBD2 may be the D gene (6 bases each). Germline V gene data show CDR1 as MGHRA and CDR2 as YSYEKL. The V gene lost 0 bases and the J gene lost 1 base, with 11 bases spanning the gap. The CDR3 is made up of 16 amino acids. The CDR3: CASSQEGGRGTDTQYF. For the CDR3, the DNA is TGCGCCAGCAGCCAAGAGGGGGGCCGGGGCACAGATACGCAGTATTTT.

This clonotype was seen only a few times. The V and J genes are TRBV3-1 and TRBJ1-1, with D unclear. CDR1 is LGHDT and CDR2 is YNNKEL in the germline V gene (reference sequence). The ends were cut back, 1 base at V and 7 bases at J, with 16 bases in the middle. The CDR3 contains 15 residues. CDR3 sequence: CASSQASSREGEAFF. The CDR3 DNA reads as TGTGCCAGCAGCCAAGCCTCTTCCCGAGAGGGTGAAGCTTTCTTT.

This chain joins TRBV20-1 and TRBJ1-3; perhaps TRBD1 as D (5 bases). Germline CDR1 DFQATT, CDR2 SNEGSKA (reference sequence). The length of the CDR3 is 16 residues. Trimming removed 3 bases from V and 0 bases from J, with 15 bases in between. CDR3 loop: CSASPHAGGSGNTIYF. The CDR3 bases are TGCAGTGCTAGCCCCCATGCGGGGGGCTCTGGAAACACCATATATTTT.

The chain links TRBV28 to TRBJ2-1; TRBD1 or TRBD2 may be the D gene (6 bases each). This CDR3 contains 14 residues. The V end lost 5 bases, the J end lost 4 bases, and 12 bases lay between the germline ends. CDR1 MDHEN and CDR2 SYDVKM come from the germline V gene. Here the CDR3 DNA reads TGTGCCAGCAGTGAACCGGGGGCGTACAATGAGCAGTTCTTC. Protein product: CASSEPGAYNEQFF.